This T cell receptor (beta chain) was identified during a study of blood T cell repertoires in COVID-19. Repertoires were generated with immunoSEQ multiplex PCR, while TCRdb's copy carries only in-frame clones and drops some. The data show about 260,000 clones, roughly 86% seen once. Clinical history reported by participants formed the basis on which cohorts were assigned. The origin of this receptor is a woman between 50 and 59 years old who had recovered from COVID-19. The sample was PBMCs or T cells enriched from blood (not recorded which).

CDR3 bases: TGTGCCAGCTCACCAAACTTGCGCTCCTACAATGAGCAGTTCTTC. Translation: CASSPNLRSYNEQFF. This rearrangement joins TRBV18 to TRBJ2-1, with D unclear. Germline V gives CDR1 KGHSH, CDR2 LQKENI. Trimming shortened V by 2 bases and J by 0 bases, and 8 bases separated the two germline ends. The CDR3 totals 15 residues.